The 20 T cell receptor beta chains given below trace back to one sample, sequenced in a study of blood T cell repertoires in COVID-19. TCRdb's table, derived via immunoSEQ multiplex PCR, lists solely in-frame clones and lacks some. In the table there are some 100,000 clones, around 94% of which are singletons. The specimen sequenced was peripheral blood. Source of these receptors: a woman aged 55-69 years with active COVID-19.

V and J are TRBV5-1 and TRBJ2-3; 8 bases fit TRBD1. The CDR3 has 15 amino acids. V was clipped by 8 bases and J by 0 bases; unmatched bases: 8. Per the germline V gene, CDR1 is SGHRS and CDR2 is YFSETQ. The CDR3 region is CASTGWTGSTDTQYF. The CDR3 DNA sequence: TGCGCCAGTACCGGATGGACAGGGAGCACAGATACGCAGTATTTT.

The J gene is TRBJ2-2, the V gene TRBV6-2 or TRBV6-3; 8 nucleotides agree with TRBD1. Germline values: CDR1 MNHEY, CDR2 SVGEGT. V lost 4 bases to trimming and J lost 4 bases; unmatched junction nucleotides: 11. The CDR3 is 17 amino acids. The CDR3 DNA follows: TGTGCCAGCAGTTCACCTTGGACAGGGAGCGGCACCGGGGAGCTGTTTTTT. Translated: CASSSPWTGSGTGELFF.

V usage is TRBV7-6 and J usage is TRBJ1-1; 7 positions match TRBD1. Germline V CDR1 and CDR2: SGHVS, FNYEAQ. The CDR3 extends over 15 amino acids. The J segment lost 3 bases and the V segment lost 2 bases, leaving 6 bases of the junction unmatched. CDR3 in amino acids: CASSLNRGRDTEAFF. CDR3 nucleotide sequence: TGTGCCAGCAGCTTAAACAGGGGCCGAGACACTGAAGCTTTCTTT.

A few counts support this clone. J is TRBJ2-7 and V is TRBV5-1; TRBD2 is a possible D gene (5 bases). The CDR3 is 15 residues long. The germline V gene encodes CDR1 SGHRS and CDR2 YFSETQ. V was shortened by 4 bases and J by 8 bases, with 22 bases between the two germline ends. CDR3 nucleotides: TGCGCCAGCAGCCCCGCGGGCGCACTGGACGTGCAGCAGTACTTC. This translates into CASSPAGALDVQQYF.

This clone was counted once. The V and J genes are TRBV7-9 and TRBJ2-1, with TRBD2 matching 7 bases. CDR3 length equals 13 residues. With V trimmed by 5 bases and J by 9 bases, 7 bases remained unmatched. CDR1 is SEHNR and CDR2 is FQNEAQ in the germline V gene (reference sequence). CDR3 coding DNA: TGTGCCAGCAGCGTGCGGGAGTTGGGTGAGCAGTTCTTC. It codes for CASSVRELGEQFF.

The chain has TRBV6-5 and TRBJ1-1, with 7 bases aligning to TRBD1. Per germline, CDR1 MNHEY and CDR2 SVGAGI. There are 14 residues in the CDR3. The trim removed 7 bases at V and 1 base at J, leaving 6 bases unmatched. The CDR3 reads CASTWGQRNTEAFF. The CDR3, as DNA: TGTGCCAGCACTTGGGGACAGCGGAACACTGAAGCTTTCTTT.

The rearrangement uses TRBV7-2 and TRBJ1-4; 7 positions agree with TRBD1. Germline V CDR1 and CDR2: SGHTA, FQGNSA. CDR3 length: 19 residues. V dropped 2 bases and J dropped 3; count of bases not matched to a gene: 15. DNA for the CDR3: TGTGCCAGCAGCTTAAAGGCTGGACAGGTCCGGTCGGCTAATGAAAAACTGTTTTTT. It yields the protein CASSLKAGQVRSANEKLFF.

The table lists this clone with a count of one. J is TRBJ1-1 and V is TRBV7-8, with unresolved D. Germline CDR1 reads SGHVS; CDR2 reads FQNEAQ. With 0 bases removed from V and 0 bases from J, the gap between germline ends came to 8 bases. The CDR3 spans 15 residues. DNA of the CDR3: TGTGCCAGCAGCTTAGCCCTGAACTTGAACACTGAAGCTTTCTTT. Protein: CASSLALNLNTEAFF.

The rearrangement links TRBV2 to TRBJ2-3; 9 bases fit TRBD2. The V segment lost 6 bases and the J segment 2 bases; nucleotides outside the gene matches: 3. Germline V gene sequence: CDR1 SNHLY, CDR2 FYNNEI. This CDR3 region has 14 residues. DNA of the CDR3: TGTGCCAGCAGCCCGGGACTAGCCACAGATACGCAGTATTTT. Its translation is CASSPGLATDTQYF.

This clone has just one count. The genes are TRBV3-1 (or the pseudogene TRBV3-2) and TRBJ1-3; D is ambiguous. V shed 2 bases and J shed 8 bases, with 4 bases lying between them. Germline CDR1 is LGHDT and CDR2 is YNNKEL (reference sequence). The length of the CDR3 is 11 residues. This CDR3 reads CASSQLDTIYF. The CDR3, as DNA: TGTGCCAGCAGCCAACTAGACACCATATATTTT.

This clone showed up just a few times. The chain couples TRBV5-6 to TRBJ1-5; tentative D call: TRBD1 (5 bases). Trimming shortened V by 1 base and J by 11 bases, and 19 bases separated the two germline ends. The CDR3 totals 15 residues. CDR1 and CDR2 from the germline V gene are SGHDT and YYEEEE. In nucleotides, the CDR3 is TGTGCCAGCAGCTTGAAGGCAGGGCCCGCTCGGTCCCAGCATTTT. It translates to CASSLKAGPARSQHF.

J is TRBJ2-2 and V is TRBV7-2; 9 bases match TRBD1. Germline assignment: CDR1 SGHTA and CDR2 FQGNSA. The CDR3 extends over 15 amino acids. With V trimmed by 5 bases and J by 6 bases, 7 bases remained unmatched. The CDR3 region has the DNA TGTGCCAGCAGCCCGGGACAGGGTTTCGCCGGGGAGCTGTTTTTT. It codes for CASSPGQGFAGELFF.

The chain links TRBV19 to TRBJ2-7; TRBD2 matches at 9 bases. The germline CDR1 and CDR2 sequences are LNHDA and SQIVND (reference sequence). The CDR3 covers 14 residues. The V gene end was trimmed by 2 bases and the J gene end by 2 bases; junction bases not matched to a gene: 1. The CDR3 reads CASSILAGTYEQYF. The CDR3 DNA reads as TGTGCCAGTAGTATACTAGCGGGGACCTACGAGCAGTACTTC.

This clone was recorded only once. The gene calls are TRBV7-9 and TRBJ2-6, with D maybe TRBD1 (5 bases). Trimming stripped 3 bases from V and 0 bases from J, with 15 bases between. CDR1 is SEHNR and CDR2 is FQNEAQ in the germline V gene (reference sequence). The CDR3 contains 18 residues. This chain's CDR3 is CASSFPTESISGANVLTF. Here the CDR3 DNA reads TGTGCCAGCAGCTTCCCGACAGAGTCAATCTCTGGGGCCAACGTCCTGACTTTC.

The rearrangement links TRBV7-2 to TRBJ2-7, with D hard to call. CDR1 SGHTA and CDR2 FQGNSA come from the germline V gene. This CDR3 has 14 amino acids. The germline V and J ends were trimmed by 1 base and 0 bases, with 7 bases remaining between them. The CDR3 region is CASSLGASSYEQYF. CDR3 DNA: TGTGCCAGCAGCTTAGGGGCCAGCTCCTACGAGCAGTACTTC.

This chain connects TRBV28 to TRBJ1-2; the match to TRBD1 covers 12 bases. Germline V lookup: CDR1 MDHEN, CDR2 SYDVKM. The CDR3 length is 15 residues. Germline trimming cut 6 bases from V and 8 bases from J; bases unmatched to any gene: 10. In DNA, the CDR3 is TGTGCCAGCAGGCCTCCCGGGACAGGGGGCGACGGCTACACCTTC. Its translation is CASRPPGTGGDGYTF.

The rearrangement joins TRBV7-3 to TRBJ2-1, with 7 bases lining up with TRBD1. The CDR3 consists of 13 residues. The germline gives CDR1 SGHTA, CDR2 FQGTGA. V dropped 5 bases and J dropped 5; count of bases not matched to a gene: 3. This chain's CDR3 is CASSPTGDNEQFF. CDR3 in DNA: TGTGCCAGCAGCCCAACAGGGGACAATGAGCAGTTCTTC.

J is TRBJ2-2 and V is TRBV15; possibly TRBD1 for D (6 bases). The CDR3 sequence is 13 residues long. Trimming removed 5 bases at V and 6 bases at J, with 10 bases between. Looked up from germline, CDR1 is LNHNV and CDR2 is YYDKDF (reference sequence). The CDR3 region has the DNA TGTGCCACCAGCGTAGGGGGTCCCGGGGAGCTGTTTTTT. This sequence encodes CATSVGGPGELFF.

The chain joins TRBV10-3 to TRBJ1-2; D may be TRBD1 (6 bases). The CDR3 is made up of 13 amino acids. Germline CDR1 ENHRY, CDR2 SYGVKD. Trimming left V 7 bases short and J 4 bases short, with 13 bases between. This CDR3 is CAITLDSSYGYTF. CDR3 DNA: TGTGCCATCACCCTGGACAGTTCCTATGGCTACACCTTC.

The V call is TRBV24-1, the J call TRBJ2-2; TRBD1 might be the D (6 bases). With 9 bases removed from V and 6 bases from J, the gap between germline ends came to 13 bases. Per the germline V gene, CDR1 is KGHDR and CDR2 is SFDVKD. There are 13 residues in the CDR3. This chain's CDR3 is CATQSQGPGELFF. The CDR3 DNA reads as TGTGCCACCCAATCACAGGGTCCCGGGGAGCTGTTTTTT.